These 18 T cell receptor beta chains came from one sample sequenced in a study of cytomegalovirus exposure and HLA in healthy donors. Use of 60 Vbeta and 13 Jbeta primers characterized the PCR. TCRdb keeps only in-frame clones here, not all; method: immunoSEQ multiplex PCR. The table shows some 170,000 clones, with approximately 72% occurring only once. The sequenced material came from PBMCs. These receptors all come from a human donor in good health.

This rearrangement joins TRBV14 to TRBJ2-5; 9 positions agree with TRBD2. The J call may not be correct, given that the DNA end is closer to TRBJ2-7. CDR1 is SGHDN and CDR2 is FVKESK in the germline V gene. The CDR3 is made up of 21 amino acids. CDR3 coding DNA: TGTGCCAGCAGCCAAAGTTTTTTGACCGCCGGTAGCGGGGGCCACTCCTACGAGCAGTACTTC. Encoded protein: CASSQSFLTAGSGGHSYEQYF.

Here the CDR3 DNA reads TGCGCCAGCAGTGAGTCCGGGGGGGTCGCTAACTATGGCTACACCTTC. Translating gives CASSESGGVANYGYTF. The V gene is TRBV10-2, the J gene TRBJ1-2; possibly TRBD1 for D (5 bases). V lost 0 bases and J 0 bases, leaving 11 bases between the germline ends. This CDR3 spans 16 amino acids. Germline values: CDR1 WSHSY, CDR2 SAAADI.

This clone was observed a handful of times. The genes are TRBV7-8 and TRBJ1-5; 7 bases map to TRBD1. The CDR3 runs to 14 residues. The germline V gene has CDR1 SGHVS and CDR2 FQNEAQ. V gave up 5 bases and J gave up 3 bases; unmatched junction bases: 4. The CDR3 region is CASSRTGDNQPQHF. Written as DNA, the CDR3 is TGTGCCAGCAGCCGAACAGGGGACAATCAGCCCCAGCATTTT.

The chain is built from TRBV5-1 and TRBJ2-4; 8 nucleotides match TRBD1. V shed 4 bases and J 0 bases; nucleotides not matched to a gene: 6. CDR1 and CDR2 from the germline V gene are SGHRS and YFSETQ. The CDR3 is 16 residues long. This CDR3 reads CASSLGQGLAKNIQYF. As DNA, the CDR3 is TGCGCCAGCAGCCTAGGACAGGGACTAGCCAAAAACATTCAGTACTTC.

This chain connects TRBV5-4 to TRBJ1-6; 7 bases are a match to TRBD1. The CDR3 loop spans 15 amino acids. Germline CDR1 reads SGHNT; CDR2 reads YYREEE (reference sequence). V trimming: 3 bases; J trimming: 5 bases; junction bases outside the gene matches: 5. This CDR3 reads CASSSETGNNSPLHF. CDR3 sequence (DNA): TGTGCCAGCAGCTCAGAGACAGGGAATAATTCACCCCTCCACTTT.

V is TRBV7-9 and J is TRBJ2-7, with 8 bases lining up with TRBD2. CDR3 length: 12 amino acids. Germline values: CDR1 SEHNR, CDR2 FQNEAQ (reference sequence). Germline trimming cut 5 bases from V and 10 bases from J; bases unmatched to any gene: 7. This CDR3 reads CASSRGLAEQYF. The CDR3 DNA follows: TGTGCCAGCAGCAGAGGACTAGCCGAACAGTACTTC. The full variable domain, its missing parts supplied by reference TRBV7-9 and TRBJ2-7, is DTGVSQNPRHKITKRGQNVTFRCDPISEHNRLYWYRQTLGQGPEFLTYFQNEAQLEKSRLLSDRFSAERPKGSFSTLEIQRTEQGDSAMYLCASSRGLAEQYFGPGTRLTVT.

This chain uses TRBV19 with TRBJ2-2; the match to TRBD1 covers 10 bases. CDR3 length equals 15 residues. Germline CDR1 and CDR2: LNHDA and SQIVND (reference sequence). Losses at the gene ends were 7 bases for V and 6 bases for J; bases not matched to a gene: 8. The CDR3 nucleotides are TGTGCCAGTAATTCCGGGACAGGGGAGGCCGGGGAGCTGTTTTTT. Translating it yields CASNSGTGEAGELFF.

The table lists this clone with a count of one. Other DNA sequences of this sample code for an identical CDR3. This CDR3 is CASSLGGGAETQYF. Here the CDR3 DNA reads TGTGCCAGCAGCTTAGGAGGGGGAGCTGAGACCCAGTACTTC. The J gene is TRBJ2-5, the V gene TRBV7-6; D may be TRBD1 (6 bases). The CDR3 is 14 amino acids. Germline CDR1 reads SGHVS; CDR2 reads FNYEAQ. The V end was cut by 1 base, the J end by 5 bases, with 11 bases between. The complete variable domain, with remaining parts taken from reference TRBV7-6 and TRBJ2-5, reads GAGVSQSPRYKVTKRGQDVALRCDPISGHVSLYWYRQALGQGPEFLTYFNYEAQQDKSGLPNDRFSAERPEGSISTLTIQRTEQRDSAMYRCASSLGGGAETQYFGPGTRLLVL.

The genes are TRBV19 and TRBJ1-5, with D perhaps matching TRBD1 (5 bases). Germline V gene data show CDR1 as LNHDA and CDR2 as SQIVND (reference sequence). This CDR3 has 14 amino acids. V shed 11 bases and J shed 4 bases, with 18 bases lying between them. The chain's CDR3 is CASAGPLTNQPQHF. CDR3 bases: TGTGCCTCAGCGGGGCCACTAACAAATCAGCCCCAGCATTTT.

The gene calls are TRBV5-1 and TRBJ2-5, with D possibly TRBD1 on 6 matching bases. With the DNA end fitting TRBJ2-7 better, the J assignment may be wrong. The germline V gene encodes CDR1 SGHRS and CDR2 YFSETQ. The CDR3 has 14 amino acids. The CDR3 sequence: CASSLLQGPYEQYF. The CDR3 coding sequence is TGCGCCAGCAGCTTGTTACAGGGACCCTACGAGCAGTACTTC.

The chain carries TRBV5-1 and TRBJ1-4, with D possibly TRBD1 on 5 matching bases. The germline V gene has CDR1 SGHRS and CDR2 YFSETQ. The CDR3 is 16 amino acids. Between the trimmed V and J ends, which lost 0 bases and 0 bases, there was a span of 9 bases. The CDR3: CASSLGQGATNEKLFF. As DNA, the CDR3 is TGCGCCAGCAGCTTGGGGCAGGGCGCAACTAATGAAAAACTGTTTTTT.

V usage is TRBV5-4 and J usage is TRBJ2-5, with TRBD2 as a possible D gene (6 bases). The CDR3 length is 11 residues. Germline V gene data show CDR1 as SGHNT and CDR2 as YYREEE (reference sequence). Deletions cut 5 bases from V and 4 bases from J, with 6 bases between. CDR3 DNA: TGTGCCAGCAGGGGAGGAGAGACCCAGTACTTC. It codes for CASRGGETQYF.

The rearrangement joins TRBV4-3 to TRBJ1-4, with no clear D. There are 18 residues in the CDR3. V dropped 3 bases and J dropped 4 bases, with 21 bases sitting between them. Germline V CDR1 and CDR2: LGHNA, YSLEER. CDR3: CASSHTFLEGAGNEKLFF. The DNA of the CDR3 is TGCGCCAGCAGCCACACCTTCCTAGAGGGTGCAGGTAATGAAAAACTGTTTTTT.

The genes are TRBV2 and TRBJ2-3; 9 bases are shared with TRBD1. CDR1 is SNHLY, CDR2 FYNNEI, per germline. V shed 9 bases, J shed 6 bases, and the junction held 10 bases outside the gene matches. There are 14 residues in the CDR3. CDR3 nucleotide sequence: TGTGCCAGAGCGGGACAGGGATATCAGGATACGCAGTATTTT. It is translated as CARAGQGYQDTQYF. The full variable domain, its missing parts supplied by reference TRBV2 and TRBJ2-3, is EPEVTQTPSHQVTQMGQEVILRCVPISNHLYFYWYRQILGQKVEFLVSFYNNEISEKSEIFDDQFSVERPDGSNFTLKIRSTKLEDSAMYFCARAGQGYQDTQYFGPGTRLTVL.

The rearrangement links TRBV7-3 to TRBJ1-2; tentative D call: TRBD1 (5 bases). CDR1 is SGHTA, CDR2 FQGTGA, per germline. This CDR3 comprises 18 residues. V lost 3 bases, J lost 7 bases, and 27 bases lay in between. The CDR3 sequence is CASSFGFSPVGTSSGYTF. DNA for the CDR3: TGTGCCAGCAGCTTTGGTTTTAGCCCAGTGGGGACTTCGAGTGGCTACACCTTC.

The V and J genes are TRBV30 and TRBJ1-1; TRBD1 agrees at 10 bases. Germline V gene sequence: CDR1 GTSNPN, CDR2 SVGIG (reference sequence). This CDR3 is 15 amino acids long. Losses at the gene ends were 4 bases for V and 1 base for J; bases not matched to a gene: 6. CDR3 DNA: TGTGCCTGGATTCCCGGGACAGGGGAGAACACTGAAGCTTTCTTT. Translation gives CAWIPGTGENTEAFF.

The chain joins TRBV6-1 to TRBJ2-5; the match to TRBD1 covers 8 bases. V shed 5 bases and J 5 bases; nucleotides not matched to a gene: 7. Germline V lookup: CDR1 MNHNS, CDR2 SASEGT. The CDR3 contains 14 residues. DNA for the CDR3: TGTGCCAGCAGTCCCAGGGGGCTTTGGGAGACCCAGTACTTC. Translating gives CASSPRGLWETQYF.

The V gene is TRBV4-1, the J gene TRBJ2-1; D is possibly TRBD1 (6 bases). Looked up from germline, CDR1 is MGHRA and CDR2 is YSYEKL. CDR3 length: 17 amino acids. V gave up 1 base and J gave up 2 bases, with 15 bases separating them. The chain's CDR3 is CASSQVIVGATYNEQFF. CDR3 coding DNA: TGCGCCAGCAGCCAAGTCATAGTGGGGGCTACCTACAATGAGCAGTTCTTC.